The 3 T cell receptor beta chains below come from one sample, sequenced in a study of technical replicates of blood from a handful of donors. Data came from immunoSEQ multiplex PCR; TCRdb stores just in-frame clones and leaves some out. Counted here are about 71,000 clones, 95% to 97% occurring once; the ten biggest clones make up over 0.2%. The source material was T cells isolated from PBMCs. These receptors originate from a human donor in good health.

The chain links TRBV6-5 to TRBJ1-3, with D unresolved. Trimming pared 6 bases from V and 4 bases from J, leaving 7 bases between. The germline CDR1 and CDR2 sequences are MNHEY and SVGAGI. The CDR3 is 12 residues long. The CDR3 loop reads CASSYGGNTIYF. DNA for the CDR3: TGTGCCAGCAGCTACGGCGGAAACACCATATATTTT.

V and J are TRBV29-1 and TRBJ1-2, with D maybe TRBD1 (5 bases). Germline lookup yields CDR1 SQVTM and CDR2 ANQGSEA. Trimming removed 4 bases from V and 3 bases from J, with 12 bases in between. The CDR3 consists of 13 residues. The CDR3 region has the DNA TGCAGCGTTGGCGCGGGACTGGACTATGGCTACACCTTC. Encoded protein: CSVGAGLDYGYTF.

The V and J genes are TRBV4-2 and TRBJ2-7; TRBD1 aligns across 10 bases. The J segment lost 6 bases and the V segment lost 5 bases, leaving 13 bases of the junction unmatched. CDR1 and CDR2 from the germline V gene are LGHNA and YNFKEQ. The CDR3 length is 16 residues. The CDR3 loop is CASSSYLRDRGGEQYF. The DNA for the CDR3 is TGTGCCAGCAGCTCCTATCTCCGGGACAGGGGAGGCGAGCAGTACTTC.